This entry lists 5 T cell receptor beta chains sequenced from one sample in a study of blood T cells in healthy people across ages. PCR was performed a second time for about 7 to 12 cycles using a sample-barcoded 5' primer and a J-beta primer mix. Using its own MiXCR run on the 5' RACE reads, TCRdb lists one record per CDR3 protein. This table holds hundreds of thousands of distinct CDR3 sequences, more than 25% found once. The specimen sequenced was blood. The receptors originated from an elderly woman in good health.

About this clonotype itself: A much bigger clone sits one base away, suggesting this may be a read error. The chain recombines TRBV2 with TRBJ2-4; 9 bases fit TRBD1. The germline V gene has CDR1 SNHLY and CDR2 FYNNEI. This CDR3 has 13 amino acids. V was clipped by 7 bases and J by 15 bases; unmatched bases: 13. CDR3 nucleotides: TGTGCCAGCAAAGGGACAGGGCTTTACGAGCTGTACTTC. It yields the protein CASKGTGLYELYF.

With respect to this clonotype: Germline and junction disagree at one end, which may indicate a read error. The genes are TRBV6-5 and TRBJ1-2; TRBD1 matches at 8 bases. The CDR3 contains 12 residues. Germline CDR1 reads MNHEY; CDR2 reads SVGAGI. As DNA, the CDR3 is TGTGCCGGCAGTTACGGACAGGGCAGCTACACCTTC. Translated: CAGSYGQGSYTF.

This clonotype was picked up many times. The chain carries TRBV3-1 and TRBJ2-7; D is unclear. The germline V and J ends were trimmed by 1 base and 3 bases, with 4 bases remaining between them. The germline V gene has CDR1 LGHDT and CDR2 YNNKEL (reference sequence). The CDR3 is 12 amino acids. For the CDR3, the DNA is TGTGCCAGCAGCCAAGCTTACTACGAGCAGTACTTC. Its translation: CASSQAYYEQYF.

The CDR3 protein is CASSQSLAANTDTQYF. The CDR3 bases are TGTGCCAGCAGCCAATCTCTAGCGGCCAACACAGATACGCAGTATTTT. The genes are TRBV3-1 and TRBJ2-3; 7 nucleotides line up with TRBD2. The V segment lost 2 bases and the J segment 2 bases; nucleotides outside the gene matches: 7. This CDR3 has 16 residues. Germline V gives CDR1 LGHDT, CDR2 YNNKEL (reference sequence).

This clonotype has ten or more counts. V gene TRBV3-1 combines with J gene TRBJ2-3; possible D gene TRBD1, 6 bases. With 0 bases removed from V and 2 bases from J, the gap between germline ends came to 9 bases. CDR3 size: 15 residues. Looked up from germline, CDR1 is LGHDT and CDR2 is YNNKEL (reference sequence). The CDR3 reads CASSQDRGVTDTQYF. The CDR3 coding sequence is TGTGCCAGCAGCCAAGACAGGGGAGTCACAGATACGCAGTATTTT.